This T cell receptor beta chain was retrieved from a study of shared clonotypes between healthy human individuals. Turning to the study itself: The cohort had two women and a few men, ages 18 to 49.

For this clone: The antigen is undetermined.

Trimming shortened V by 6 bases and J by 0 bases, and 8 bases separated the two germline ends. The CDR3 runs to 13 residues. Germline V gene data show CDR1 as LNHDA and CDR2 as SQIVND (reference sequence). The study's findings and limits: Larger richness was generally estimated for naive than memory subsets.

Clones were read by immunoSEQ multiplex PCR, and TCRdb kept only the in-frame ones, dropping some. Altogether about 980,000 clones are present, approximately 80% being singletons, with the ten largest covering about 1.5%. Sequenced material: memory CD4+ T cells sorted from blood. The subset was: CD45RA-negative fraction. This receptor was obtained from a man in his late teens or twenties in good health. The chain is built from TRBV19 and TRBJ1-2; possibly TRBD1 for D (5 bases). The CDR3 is CASRTDSNYGYTF. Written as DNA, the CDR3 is TGTGCCAGTAGGACAGATTCTAACTATGGCTACACCTTC.